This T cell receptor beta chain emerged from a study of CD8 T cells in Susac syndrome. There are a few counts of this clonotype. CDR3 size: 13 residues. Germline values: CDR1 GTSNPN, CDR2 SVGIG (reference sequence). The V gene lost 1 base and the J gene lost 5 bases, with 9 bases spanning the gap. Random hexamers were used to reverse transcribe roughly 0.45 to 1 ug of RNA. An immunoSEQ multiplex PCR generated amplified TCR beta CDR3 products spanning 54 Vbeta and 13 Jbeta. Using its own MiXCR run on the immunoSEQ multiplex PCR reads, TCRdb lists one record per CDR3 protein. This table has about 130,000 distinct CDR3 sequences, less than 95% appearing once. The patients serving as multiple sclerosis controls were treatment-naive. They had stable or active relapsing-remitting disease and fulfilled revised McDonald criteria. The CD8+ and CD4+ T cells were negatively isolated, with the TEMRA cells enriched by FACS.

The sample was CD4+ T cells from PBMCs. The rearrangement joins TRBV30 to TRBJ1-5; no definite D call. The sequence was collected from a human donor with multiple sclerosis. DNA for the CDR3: TGTGCCTGGAGTGCAGGTGGGGATCAGCCCCAGCATTTT. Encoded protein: CAWSAGGDQPQHF.